Each of the 3 T cell receptor beta chains below was sequenced from the same sample in a study of shared clonotypes between healthy human individuals. Sequencing was performed with immunoSEQ multiplex PCR; in TCRdb, only in-frame clones are kept and a portion is missing. The sample consists of about 960,000 clones, 60% to 85% of them appearing once. Sequences were obtained from memory CD4+ T cells sorted from blood. The subset: CD45RA-negative fraction. These receptors all come from a man in his late teens or twenties in good health.

The rearrangement joins TRBV6-6 to TRBJ1-4; weak D call: TRBD1 (5 bases). This CDR3 is built from 14 residues. Germline lookup yields CDR1 MNHNY and CDR2 SVGAGI (reference sequence). V was trimmed by 8 bases and J by 3 bases, leaving 13 bases between them. CDR3 coding DNA: TGTGCCAGCGCGGGGCGGGCCTCTAATGAAAAACTGTTTTTT. Amino acids: CASAGRASNEKLFF.

This clone occurred a few times. V and J are TRBV7-2 and TRBJ1-6; D possibly corresponds to TRBD1 (5 bases). Trimming took 5 bases from V and 10 from J, leaving 12 bases between them. Germline-derived CDR1 and CDR2 are SGHTA and FQGNSA. The CDR3 spans 13 residues. CDR3 in amino acids: CASSVSGKSPLHF. The CDR3 DNA reads TGTGCCAGCAGCGTCTCAGGGAAATCACCCCTCCACTTT.

V usage is TRBV28 and J usage is TRBJ1-1, with TRBD1 matching over 12 bases. This CDR3 spans 16 amino acids. Losses at the gene ends were 3 bases for V and 8 bases for J; bases not matched to a gene: 10. CDR1 and CDR2 from the germline V gene are MDHEN and SYDVKM. The CDR3 loop reads CASSLVGDRGRREAFF. CDR3 sequence (DNA): TGTGCCAGCAGTTTGGTGGGGGACAGGGGGCGCAGGGAAGCTTTCTTT.